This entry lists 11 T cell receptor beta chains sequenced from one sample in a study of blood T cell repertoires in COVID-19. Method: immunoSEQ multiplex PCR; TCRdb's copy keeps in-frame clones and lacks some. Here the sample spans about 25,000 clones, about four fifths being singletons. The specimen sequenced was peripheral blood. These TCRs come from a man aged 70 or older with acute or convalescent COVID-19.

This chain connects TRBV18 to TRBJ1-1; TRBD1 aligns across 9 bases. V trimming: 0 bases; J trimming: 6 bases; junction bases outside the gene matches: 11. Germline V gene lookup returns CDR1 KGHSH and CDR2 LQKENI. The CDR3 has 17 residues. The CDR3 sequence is CASSPPGQGGGSSEAFF. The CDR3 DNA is TGTGCCAGCTCACCACCGGGACAGGGCGGAGGCAGCTCTGAAGCTTTCTTT.

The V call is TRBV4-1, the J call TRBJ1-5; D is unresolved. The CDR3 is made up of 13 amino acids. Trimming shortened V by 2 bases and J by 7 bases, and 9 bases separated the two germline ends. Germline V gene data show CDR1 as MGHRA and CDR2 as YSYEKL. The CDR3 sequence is CASSQREGQPQHF. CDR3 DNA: TGCGCCAGCAGCCAAAGAGAGGGCCAGCCCCAGCATTTT.

The CDR3, as DNA: TGTGCCAGTAGTATAACGGGAGACAGTCGCGATACGCAGTATTTT. Translating gives CASSITGDSRDTQYF. The chain is built from TRBV19 and TRBJ2-3; D is possibly TRBD2 (6 bases). The length of the CDR3 is 15 residues. The germline gives CDR1 LNHDA, CDR2 SQIVND (reference sequence). V was trimmed by 2 bases and J by 6 bases, leaving 15 bases between them.

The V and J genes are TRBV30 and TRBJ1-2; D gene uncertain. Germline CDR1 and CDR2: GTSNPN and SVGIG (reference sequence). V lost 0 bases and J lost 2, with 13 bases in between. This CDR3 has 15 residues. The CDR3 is CAWSVLVNSNYGYTF. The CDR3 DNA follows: TGTGCCTGGAGTGTACTAGTGAACTCCAACTATGGCTACACCTTC.

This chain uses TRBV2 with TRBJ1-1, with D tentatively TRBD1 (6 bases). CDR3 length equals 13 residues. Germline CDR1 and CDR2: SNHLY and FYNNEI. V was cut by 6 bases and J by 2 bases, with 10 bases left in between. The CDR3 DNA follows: TGTGCCAGCAGAGACAGGCCAAACACTGAAGCTTTCTTT. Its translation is CASRDRPNTEAFF.

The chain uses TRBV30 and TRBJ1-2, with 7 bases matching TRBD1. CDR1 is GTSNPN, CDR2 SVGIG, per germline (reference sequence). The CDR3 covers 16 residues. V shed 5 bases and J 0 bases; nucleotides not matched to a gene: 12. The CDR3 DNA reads TGTGCCTGGTTCCCGGGGACAGTCAGCTCTAACTATGGCTACACCTTC. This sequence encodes CAWFPGTVSSNYGYTF.

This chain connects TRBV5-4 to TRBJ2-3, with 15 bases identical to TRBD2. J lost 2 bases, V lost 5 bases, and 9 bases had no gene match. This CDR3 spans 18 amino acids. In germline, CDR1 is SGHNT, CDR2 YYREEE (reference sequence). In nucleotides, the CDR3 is TGTGCCAGCAGTAAGATTGGACTAGCGGGGGGGCTCACAGATACGCAGTATTTT. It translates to CASSKIGLAGGLTDTQYF. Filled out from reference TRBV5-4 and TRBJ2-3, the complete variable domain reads ETGVTQSPTHLIKTRGQQVTLRCSSQSGHNTVSWYQQALGQGPQFIFQYYREEENGRGNFPPRFSGLQFPNYSSELNVNALELDDSALYLCASSKIGLAGGLTDTQYFGPGTRLTVL.

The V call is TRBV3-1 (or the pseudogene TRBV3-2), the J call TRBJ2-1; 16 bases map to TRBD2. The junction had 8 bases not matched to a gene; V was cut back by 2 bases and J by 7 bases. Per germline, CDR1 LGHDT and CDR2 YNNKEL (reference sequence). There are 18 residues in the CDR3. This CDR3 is CASSQWGTSGRDRNEQFF. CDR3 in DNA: TGTGCCAGCAGCCAATGGGGGACTAGCGGGAGGGATAGGAATGAGCAGTTCTTC.

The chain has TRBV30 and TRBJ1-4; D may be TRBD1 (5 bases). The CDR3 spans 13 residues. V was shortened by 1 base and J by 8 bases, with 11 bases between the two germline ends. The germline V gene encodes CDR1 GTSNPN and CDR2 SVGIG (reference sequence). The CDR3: CAWSGAGLEKLFF. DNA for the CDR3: TGTGCCTGGAGTGGTGCAGGGTTGGAAAAACTGTTTTTT.

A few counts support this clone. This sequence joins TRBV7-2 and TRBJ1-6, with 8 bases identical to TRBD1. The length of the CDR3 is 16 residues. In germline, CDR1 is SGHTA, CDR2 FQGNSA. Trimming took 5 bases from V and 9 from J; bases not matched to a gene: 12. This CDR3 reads CASSQDRAGLGSPLHF. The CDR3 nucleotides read TGTGCCAGCAGCCAGGACAGGGCGGGTCTCGGTTCACCCCTCCACTTT.

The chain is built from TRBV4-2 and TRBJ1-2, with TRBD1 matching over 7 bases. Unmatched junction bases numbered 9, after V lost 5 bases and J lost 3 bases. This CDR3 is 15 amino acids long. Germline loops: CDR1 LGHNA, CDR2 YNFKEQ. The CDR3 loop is CASSDNRGSDYGYTF. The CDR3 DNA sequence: TGTGCCAGCAGCGATAACAGGGGTAGTGACTATGGCTACACCTTC.